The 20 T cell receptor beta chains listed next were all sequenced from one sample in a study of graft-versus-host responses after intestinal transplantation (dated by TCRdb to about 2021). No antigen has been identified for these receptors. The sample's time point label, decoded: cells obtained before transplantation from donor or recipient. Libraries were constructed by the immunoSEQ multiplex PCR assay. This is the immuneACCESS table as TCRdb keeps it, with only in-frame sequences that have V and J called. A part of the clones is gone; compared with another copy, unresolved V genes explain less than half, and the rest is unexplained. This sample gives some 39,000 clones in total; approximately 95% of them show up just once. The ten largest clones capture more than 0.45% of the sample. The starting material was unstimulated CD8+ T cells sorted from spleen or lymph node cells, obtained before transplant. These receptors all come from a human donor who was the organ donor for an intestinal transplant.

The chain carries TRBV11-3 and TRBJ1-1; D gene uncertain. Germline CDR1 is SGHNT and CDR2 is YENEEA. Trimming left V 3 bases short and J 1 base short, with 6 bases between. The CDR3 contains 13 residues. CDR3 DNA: TGTGCCAGCAGCTTTCGGGGGAACACTGAAGCTTTCTTT. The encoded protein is CASSFRGNTEAFF. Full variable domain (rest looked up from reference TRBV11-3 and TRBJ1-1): EAGVVQSPRYKIIEKKQPVAFWCNPISGHNTLYWYLQNLGQGPELLIRYENEEAVDDSQLPKDRFSAERLKGVDSTLKIQPAELGDSAVYLCASSFRGNTEAFFGQGTRLTVV.

CDR3 nucleotides: TGCGCCAGCAGCCAAGATTGGGGTCAGGGTAACAATGAGCAGTTCTTC. This codes for CASSQDWGQGNNEQFF. This chain joins TRBV4-3 and TRBJ2-1; possibly TRBD1 for D (5 bases). This CDR3 is built from 16 residues. V was shortened by 0 bases and J by 5 bases, with 14 bases between the two germline ends. Per the germline V gene, CDR1 is LGHNA and CDR2 is YSLEER.

CDR3 sequence: CASNPWETGGWSTEAFF. The CDR3 coding sequence is TGCGCCAGCAACCCTTGGGAAACAGGGGGCTGGAGCACTGAAGCTTTCTTT. The chain is built from TRBV5-1 and TRBJ1-1; 9 bases line up with TRBD1. After removal of 6 bases from V and 4 bases from J, the junction contained 16 bases not matched to a gene. The CDR3 totals 17 residues. Looked up from germline, CDR1 is SGHRS and CDR2 is YFSETQ.

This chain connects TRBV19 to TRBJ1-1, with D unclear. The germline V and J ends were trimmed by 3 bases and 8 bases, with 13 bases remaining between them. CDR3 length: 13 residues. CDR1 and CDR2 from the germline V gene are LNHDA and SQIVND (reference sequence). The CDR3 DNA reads TGTGCCAGTAGTATGGTGGCAGCACCAGAAGCTTTCTTT. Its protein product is CASSMVAAPEAFF.

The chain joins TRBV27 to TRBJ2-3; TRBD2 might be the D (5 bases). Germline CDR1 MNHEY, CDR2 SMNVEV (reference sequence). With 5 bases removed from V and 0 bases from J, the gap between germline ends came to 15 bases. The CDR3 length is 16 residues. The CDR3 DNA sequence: TGTGCCAGCAGTATACTAGGGCATACTAGCACAGATACGCAGTATTTT. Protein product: CASSILGHTSTDTQYF.

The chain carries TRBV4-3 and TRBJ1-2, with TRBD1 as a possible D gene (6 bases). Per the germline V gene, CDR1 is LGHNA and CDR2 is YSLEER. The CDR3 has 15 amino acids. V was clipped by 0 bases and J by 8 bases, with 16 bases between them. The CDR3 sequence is CASSQDNAGVNGYTF. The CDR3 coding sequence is TGCGCCAGCAGCCAAGATAATGCAGGGGTAAACGGCTACACCTTC.

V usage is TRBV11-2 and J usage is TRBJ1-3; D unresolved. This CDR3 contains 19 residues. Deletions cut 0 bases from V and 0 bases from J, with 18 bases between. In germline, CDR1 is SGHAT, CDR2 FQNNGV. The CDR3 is CASSLDSPSLSGSGNTIYF. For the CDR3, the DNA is TGTGCCAGCAGCTTAGATTCCCCGTCCCTCTCAGGCTCTGGAAACACCATATATTTT.

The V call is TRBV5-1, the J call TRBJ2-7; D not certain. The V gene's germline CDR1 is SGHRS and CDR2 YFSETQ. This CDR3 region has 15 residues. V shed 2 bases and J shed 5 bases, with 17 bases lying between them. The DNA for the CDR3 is TGCGCCAGCAGCTTTACGGCCGGCGCAGCTAACGAGCAGTACTTC. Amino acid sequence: CASSFTAGAANEQYF.

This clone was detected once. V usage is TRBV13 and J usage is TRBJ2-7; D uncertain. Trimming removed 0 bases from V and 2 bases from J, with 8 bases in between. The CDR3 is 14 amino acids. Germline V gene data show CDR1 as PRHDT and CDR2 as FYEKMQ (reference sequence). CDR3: CASSLGLRPYEQYF. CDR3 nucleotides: TGTGCCAGCAGCTTAGGGCTCCGGCCCTACGAGCAGTACTTC.

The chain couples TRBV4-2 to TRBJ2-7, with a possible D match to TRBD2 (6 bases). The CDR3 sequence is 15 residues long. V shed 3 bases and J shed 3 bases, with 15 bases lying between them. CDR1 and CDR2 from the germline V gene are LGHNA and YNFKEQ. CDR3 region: CASSQEADGGYEQYF. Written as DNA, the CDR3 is TGTGCCAGCAGCCAGGAGGCTGACGGGGGCTACGAGCAGTACTTC.

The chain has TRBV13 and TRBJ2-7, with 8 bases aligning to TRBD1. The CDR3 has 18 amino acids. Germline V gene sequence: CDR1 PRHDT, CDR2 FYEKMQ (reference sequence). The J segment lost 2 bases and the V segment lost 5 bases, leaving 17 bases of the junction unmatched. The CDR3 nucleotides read TGTGCCAGCAGCCCTAATAAGACACAGGGGGTACTACCCTACGAGCAGTACTTC. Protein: CASSPNKTQGVLPYEQYF.

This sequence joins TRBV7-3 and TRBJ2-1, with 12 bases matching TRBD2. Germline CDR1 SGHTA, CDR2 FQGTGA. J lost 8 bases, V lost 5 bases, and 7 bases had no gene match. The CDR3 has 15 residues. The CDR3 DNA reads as TGTGCCAGCAGCCCGACTAGCGGGGGATCCCATGAGCAGTTCTTC. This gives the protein CASSPTSGGSHEQFF.

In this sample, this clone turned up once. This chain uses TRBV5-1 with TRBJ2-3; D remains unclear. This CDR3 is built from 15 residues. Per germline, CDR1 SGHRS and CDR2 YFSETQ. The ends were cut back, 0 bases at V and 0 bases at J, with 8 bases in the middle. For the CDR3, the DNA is TGCGCCAGCAGCTTGGCCGAATACAGCACAGATACGCAGTATTTT. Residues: CASSLAEYSTDTQYF.

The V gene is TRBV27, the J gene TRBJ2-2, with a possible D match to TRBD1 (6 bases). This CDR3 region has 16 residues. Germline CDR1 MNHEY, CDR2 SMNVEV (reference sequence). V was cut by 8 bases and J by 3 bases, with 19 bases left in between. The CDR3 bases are TGTGCCAGCCTATCCAGTCCGGGACATTACACCGGGGAGCTGTTTTTT. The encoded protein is CASLSSPGHYTGELFF.

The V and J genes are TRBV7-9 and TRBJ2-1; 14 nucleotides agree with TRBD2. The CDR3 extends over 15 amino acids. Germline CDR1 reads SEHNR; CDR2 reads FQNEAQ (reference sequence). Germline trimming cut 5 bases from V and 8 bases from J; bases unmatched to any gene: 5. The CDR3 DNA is TGTGCCAGCAGCATGACTAGCGGGGGGGCCGATGAGCAGTTCTTC. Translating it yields CASSMTSGGADEQFF.

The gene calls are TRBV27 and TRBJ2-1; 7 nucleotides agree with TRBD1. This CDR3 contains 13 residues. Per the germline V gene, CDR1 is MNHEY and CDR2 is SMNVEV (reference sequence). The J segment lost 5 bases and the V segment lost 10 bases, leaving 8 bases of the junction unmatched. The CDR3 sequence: CATTTGPNNEQFF. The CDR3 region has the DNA TGTGCCACTACGACAGGGCCCAACAATGAGCAGTTCTTC.

CDR3 in DNA: TGTGCCAGCAGCTTAGCGGGGGAGCCCGATGAGCAGTTCTTC. It encodes CASSLAGEPDEQFF. The genes are TRBV7-6 and TRBJ2-1, with D perhaps assigned TRBD1 or TRBD2 (5 bases each). Germline CDR1 reads SGHVS; CDR2 reads FNYEAQ. Trimming removed 0 bases from V and 8 bases from J, with 11 bases in between. This CDR3 is built from 14 residues.

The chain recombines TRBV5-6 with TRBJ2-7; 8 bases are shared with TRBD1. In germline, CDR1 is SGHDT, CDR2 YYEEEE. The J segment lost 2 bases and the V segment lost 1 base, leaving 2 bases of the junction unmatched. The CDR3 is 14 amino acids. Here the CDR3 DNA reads TGTGCCAGCAGCTTGATGGGACAGGCCTACGAGCAGTACTTC. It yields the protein CASSLMGQAYEQYF.

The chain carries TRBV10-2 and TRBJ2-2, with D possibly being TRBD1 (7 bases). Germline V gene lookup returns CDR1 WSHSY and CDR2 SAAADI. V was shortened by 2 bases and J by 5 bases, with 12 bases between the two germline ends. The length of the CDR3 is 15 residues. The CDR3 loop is CASSETGAGTGELFF. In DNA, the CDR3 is TGCGCCAGCAGTGAGACAGGGGCGGGAACCGGGGAGCTGTTTTTT.

CDR3 region: CASSSGPNTGELFF. CDR3 DNA sequence: TGCGCCAGCAGCTCAGGACCGAACACCGGGGAGCTGTTTTTT. The gene calls are TRBV10-1 and TRBJ2-2; unclear D gene. Trimming took off 6 bases at V and 0 bases at J, with 8 bases between the two ends. The CDR3 contains 14 residues. Looked up from germline, CDR1 is WNHNN and CDR2 is SYGVQD (reference sequence).